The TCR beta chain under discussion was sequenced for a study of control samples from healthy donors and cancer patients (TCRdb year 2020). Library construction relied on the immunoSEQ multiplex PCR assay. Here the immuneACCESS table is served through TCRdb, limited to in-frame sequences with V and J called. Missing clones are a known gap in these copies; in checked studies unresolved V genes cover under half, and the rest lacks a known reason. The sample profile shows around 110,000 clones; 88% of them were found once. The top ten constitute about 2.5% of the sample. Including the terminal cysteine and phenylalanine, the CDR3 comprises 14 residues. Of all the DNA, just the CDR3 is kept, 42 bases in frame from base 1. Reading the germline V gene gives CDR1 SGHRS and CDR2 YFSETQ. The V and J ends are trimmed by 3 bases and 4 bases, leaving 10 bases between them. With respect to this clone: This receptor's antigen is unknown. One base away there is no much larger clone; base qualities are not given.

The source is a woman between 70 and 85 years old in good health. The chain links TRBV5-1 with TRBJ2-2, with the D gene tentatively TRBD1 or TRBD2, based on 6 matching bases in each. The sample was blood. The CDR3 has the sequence CASSWTAGTGELFF. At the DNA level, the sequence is TGCGCCAGCAGCTGGACAGCGGGCACCGGGGAGCTGTTTTTT.